The source of this TCR beta chain is a study of OX40 agonist ivuxolimab in advanced cancers. On the study more broadly: Ivuxolimab, which is an agonistic anti-OX40 (CD134) antibody, was administered to the patients.

TCRdb's copy holds only in-frame clones and misses some; the assay was immunoSEQ multiplex PCR. Of 57,000 or so clones in the sample, about 82% are singletons; the top ten hold over 2%. This CDR3 is built from 17 residues. In regard to this clone: Its antigen remains unknown.

Enrollment shut out patients with autoimmune disease history or systemic immunosuppression. Study-wide results and limits: Relative to CD4+, CD8+ T cells held more expanded clones on average.

This chain connects TRBV21-1 to TRBJ2-7; the table's D gene call, TRBD2, was not cross checked with the DNA. TRBV21-1 is noted as a pseudogene. The material sequenced was CD4+ or CD8+ T cells sorted from blood, taken in a trial of the OX40 agonist ivuxolimab. The TCR comes from an adult with an advanced solid tumor such as melanoma, head and neck, liver or kidney cancer. The CDR3 sequence: CASVNGTSGGASYEQYF. The DNA for the CDR3 is TGTGCCAGTGTCAACGGGACTAGCGGGGGGGCTTCCTACGAGCAGTACTTC.